This TCR beta chain was recorded in a study of cytomegalovirus exposure and HLA in healthy donors (dated by TCRdb to about 2017). About the investigation overall: An earlier analysis of some 600 of the donors reported about 280 Gb of sequence data and 100 million to 120 million unique TCR beta sequences obtained from about 170 million T cells. Roughly 300 gigabases of sequencing data and 80 million or so unique TCR sequences were included in an early release covering around 650 HLA-typed donors. Among the roughly 400 genotyped donors, approximately 77% belonged to the genetic ancestry cluster associated with self-reported Caucasian donors. The study aimed to test whether signatures of past pathogen exposure could be identified by cataloging public T cell receptors. The study profiled the T cell repertoires of 500 to 800 subjects by immunosequencing and related them to cytomegalovirus serostatus. Besides the first cohort of 500 to 700 subjects, a separate validation cohort made up of over a hundred different subjects was used. High-throughput TCR immunosequencing, statistical association of individual TCRs with disease status, and machine learning were combined to predict cytomegalovirus infection status. To study patterns of TCR occurrence, a later analysis re-analyzed previously published TCR beta repertoires from 550 to 800 donors and added high-resolution HLA genotyping. Rather than drawing on any new phenotypic data, the later analysis identified candidate immune exposures from TCR beta sequences and the way those sequences occurred across donors. An earlier analysis of fewer than 700 of the donors applied high-throughput TCR beta sequencing to assess whether each TCR beta V gene segment acted as functional or pseudogenic. Alongside the repertoire data, information on donor age, sex, ethnicity and CMV serostatus was compiled. Genome-wide SNP genotypes for about 65% of the 666 donors were used in a later genetic analysis, which treated that subset as a discovery cohort. All discovery cohort repertoires had been generated using a single sequencing platform. HLA typing covered class I and class II loci at four-digit resolution. The number of donors typed differed by locus, with 629-630 for A, B, C, DRB1 and DQB1, over 500 for DQA1, some 570 for DPA1, and 450 to 480 for DPB1. Because of strong linkage in the cohort, roughly five DR-DQ haplotypes were treated as single units for association and clustering. Among 398 genotyped donors of the cohort, an average of around 240,000 unique TCR beta nucleotide sequences were sequenced per donor, roughly 20% of them non-productive. General study outcomes and caveats: Correlated functional status among segregating V segments might be attributable to linkage disequilibrium, but an unknown experimental factor could not be ruled out. The cohort was sequenced for TCR beta chains only, and without alpha or paired-chain data the features that could be detected were limited. Immune exposure information for the cohort was limited to CMV serostatus. Seventeen rarely observed V segments, including chromosome 9 orphons, were excluded from the earlier analysis of several hundred of the donors because counts were too low. Strong co-occurrence of HLA alleles, especially DR and DQ, made assigning TCR associations to individual alleles difficult. In vitro tests confirmed that a few of the cytomegalovirus-associated TCR beta chains recognize cytomegalovirus antigens. Several of the top co-occurrence clusters appeared to be linked to parvovirus B19, influenza, CMV and Epstein-Barr virus, according to a later analysis. The authors suggested that the approach could potentially be generalized to other disease states and immunological phenotypes. Cytomegalovirus status was reported to be diagnosed by the classifier with high specificity and sensitivity in both the original and validation cohorts. According to a later analysis, most CMV-associated TCR beta chains appeared to be HLA-restricted, and the HLA associations seemed to be driven largely by CMV exposure. Most TCR sequences were seen in very few donors, while some public TCRs were found in many individuals. Because HLA typing was missing for some donors at each locus, association tests included only the typed subset. A further reported finding was that TCR beta sequences accurately predicted the HLA-A and HLA-B alleles for most subjects in the first cohort. Compared with the approximately 670-donor mean, donors in an Asian-associated ancestry cluster had fewer N-insertions in productive TCRs, according to a later genetic analysis. The presence/absence analyses assumed that sequencing depth was roughly uniform across donors, and that assumption may not be true. The sequencing pipeline was judged likely to have produced a cluster of highly shared sequence variants as a technical artifact. At a false discovery rate of 0.05, a later analysis linked approximately 18,000 TCR beta sequences to specific HLA alleles. The 87-base-pair reads could not distinguish some IMGT-functional V segments, including TRBV6-2 and TRBV6-3, so those segments were excluded. In the study, around 150 TCR beta chains were listed as associated with cytomegalovirus. In a later analysis, TCR association rates were found to vary across HLA loci, with the most associated TCRs seen for DRB1 alleles and the fewest for HLA-C alleles. An earlier analysis of around 600 of the donors showed that most TCR beta V segments appeared in productive rearrangements either about 87% or about 30% of the time, which broadly matched IMGT annotations. In a later analysis, HLA-associated TCR beta chains showed more clonal expansion and lower generation probabilities than non-associated chains that were equally common. V-gene and J-gene trimming of TCR beta chains was associated with a missense DCLRE1C variant in a later genetic analysis, and the association was replicated in an independent cohort.

As for this clone: Its specific antigen is unknown. No quality values exist for individual bases; no much larger clone is one base distant.

Libraries were constructed by the immunoSEQ multiplex PCR assay. For the multiplex PCR, a mixture combining 60 forward primers for TCR Vbeta segments and 13 reverse primers for TCR Jbeta segments was used. The CDR3 region of rearranged TCR beta genes was amplified from genomic DNA by a multiplex PCR assay. The Illumina HiSeq System was used to sequence the amplified TCR beta libraries as 87-base-pair reads. The paper's processing steps were these. A later analysis tallied 70 million to 100 million unique TCR beta chains across the 666 repertoires, and some 12 million of those chains were shared by two or more donors. To remove PCR and sequencing errors, raw reads were error-corrected and collapsed into unique sequences using a nearest-neighbor algorithm that merged closely related sequences. CDR3 sequences were aligned to IMGT reference sequences to assign V, D and J gene segments. For a sequence to be retained, a match of at least six nucleotides was required to both a V gene segment and a J gene segment. Rearrangements were called productive when the CDR3 lacked stop codons and stayed in frame with V and J; all others were non-productive. Following IMGT convention, CDR3 was defined as the stretch from the second conserved V-encoded cysteine to the conserved J-encoded phenylalanine. The earlier analysis of approximately 590 of the donors excluded any sequence lacking an unambiguous match to a single V gene segment. In an earlier analysis of approximately 590 of the donors, V segments were called functional above 56.7% productive rearrangements and were called segregating when the between-donor standard deviation exceeded 5%. To diagnose cytomegalovirus status from the catalog of TCR beta chain sequences, a statistical classification framework was built. In a later analysis, TCR nucleotide sequences were compared against IMGT/GENE-DB human TR gene sequences so that V and J genes could be assigned. In a later analysis, CDR3 sequences and most-parsimonious VDJ recombination scenarios were assigned using the TCRdist pipeline. A later analysis defined each TCR beta chain by its CDR3 amino acid sequence plus V-gene family, and excluded reads lacking a unique V-gene family. To address suspected cross-contamination and a sequencing artifact, a later analysis removed a few hundred highly shared, low-generation-probability nucleotide sequences. In a later analysis, a clonal expansion index for each public chain was calculated from normalized within-repertoire ranks of inferred template counts. Generation probabilities in a later analysis came from a VDJ recombination model fitted to out-of-frame rearrangements, and those results were checked against IGoR. In a later analysis, hypergeometric tests were used to score TCR-TCR, TCR-HLA and TCR-CMV co-occurrence, with a repertoire-size bias correction applied to TCR pairs. A later analysis estimated false discovery rates by permuting HLA or CMV assignments 20 times. A later analysis grouped co-occurring TCRs with DBSCAN, adding TCRdist sequence similarity when clustering within HLA-allele-positive subsets. Repertoires with fewer than 30,000 or more than 120,000 public chains, plus five repertoires with anomalous nucleotide sharing, were excluded from co-occurrence clustering. The clones in this table, taken by TCRdb from immuneACCESS, are in-frame only. Not every clone is retained; where verified, under half of the shortfall comes from an unresolved V gene, and the cause of the rest is unknown. The V and J calls and clone size were taken over from that table, and D and trimming were inferred from the DNA. The sample records 150,000 to 200,000 clones, around two thirds of which are singletons. 2.5% to 3.5% of the sample belongs to the ten largest clones.

At the junction V is shortened by 2 bases and J by 0 bases, with 14 bases in between. Its CDR3 holds 17 amino acids, cysteine through phenylalanine. CDR3 DNA is the only sequence kept; it has 51 bases, read in frame from the first base. Sequences KGHSH (CDR1) and LQKENI (CDR2) are obtained from the germline V gene. The cohort consisted of 600 to 750 healthy bone marrow donors. At the time of sampling, every cohort member was nominally healthy, though immune exposures that went unrecorded were likely present. The donor tested CMV seronegative and was one of the 352 seronegative cohort members. A peripheral blood sample was provided by each donor, and peripheral blood mononuclear cells were used for TCR beta sequencing. Genomic DNA extraction from the blood cell samples was performed with the Qiagen DNeasy Blood Extraction Kit.

The origin of this receptor is a middle-aged man in good health and CMV-seronegative. The sequence is built from TRBV18 and TRBJ1-3; a confident D gene designation cannot be given. The sample comprised PBMCs. The DNA sequence is as follows: TGTGCCAGCTCACCAATTGCTTCGGGGAGCTCTGGAAACACCATATATTTT. It codes for CASSPIASGSSGNTIYF.